Listed here are 15 T cell receptor beta chains from one sample, sequenced in a study of T-cell reconstitution after alpha-beta-depleted transplantation in children. The authors prepared the TCRbeta library with unique molecular identifiers. Using its own MiXCR run on the PCR reads, TCRdb lists one record per CDR3 protein. The sample shows over 45,000 distinct CDR3 sequences, about 40% of them seen only once. This material consisted of PBMCs, mostly from graft donor cells, taken 360 days after TCRalphabeta/CD19-depleted stem cell transplant. The receptors shown here come from a male patient under 18 who had a stem cell transplant for acute lymphoblastic leukemia, so the T cells may come from the graft donor.

This clonotype has a handful of counts. DNA of the CDR3: TGTGCCAGCAGTTACGGTTCCCGCTATGGCTACACCTTC. Translation: CASSYGSRYGYTF. The J gene is TRBJ1-2, the V gene TRBV6-6, with unresolved D. The CDR3 is 13 amino acids. V was clipped by 2 bases and J by 4 bases, with 8 bases between them. CDR1 MNHNY and CDR2 SVGAGI come from the germline V gene (reference sequence).

V and J are TRBV28 and TRBJ2-2, with no clear D. Germline assignment: CDR1 MDHEN and CDR2 SYDVKM. Trimming took 2 bases from V and 5 from J, leaving 21 bases between them. The CDR3 is made up of 18 amino acids. The CDR3 protein is CASSLRWQAMLPTGELFF. DNA of the CDR3: TGTGCCAGCAGTTTAAGGTGGCAGGCGATGCTCCCGACCGGGGAGCTGTTTTTT.

This clonotype was detected a few times. This chain connects TRBV9 to TRBJ1-3; 7 nucleotides align to TRBD1. V lost 1 base, J lost 0 bases, and 4 bases stayed unmatched. Germline values: CDR1 SGDLS, CDR2 YYNGEE. The CDR3 spans 16 residues. The CDR3 sequence is CASSVSRGPSGNTIYF. The CDR3 DNA reads as TGTGCCAGCAGCGTATCAAGGGGGCCCTCTGGAAACACCATATATTTT.

This clonotype was seen a few times. The chain recombines TRBV6-1 with TRBJ2-1; 8 bases match TRBD2. Germline CDR1 MNHNS, CDR2 SASEGT. This CDR3 comprises 14 residues. The trim removed 5 bases at V and 4 bases at J, leaving 4 bases unmatched. Here the CDR3 reads CASSLLAGYNEQFF. The CDR3 bases are TGTGCCAGCAGTCTCTTAGCGGGATACAATGAGCAGTTCTTC.

This clonotype turned up a few times. The genes are TRBV7-7 and TRBJ2-3; TRBD2 aligns across 9 bases. With 5 bases clipped from V and 0 bases from J, the junction kept 3 bases outside the gene matches. There are 15 residues in the CDR3. The V gene's germline CDR1 is SSHAT and CDR2 FNYEAQ (reference sequence). CDR3 coding DNA: TGTGCCAGCAGCCCTAGCGGGGCTAGCACAGATACGCAGTATTTT. Translated: CASSPSGASTDTQYF.

J is TRBJ2-3 and V is TRBV5-5; D perhaps matches TRBD2 (6 bases). Per the germline V gene, CDR1 is SGHKS and CDR2 is YYEKEE (reference sequence). Trimming pared 3 bases from V and 0 bases from J, leaving 8 bases between. The CDR3 extends over 14 amino acids. The CDR3 bases are TGTGCCAGCAGCTGGAGGGGCAGCACAGATACGCAGTATTTT. It specifies CASSWRGSTDTQYF.

DNA for the CDR3: TGTGCCAGCAGTTACGACTCCTACAATGAGCAGTTCTTC. Translated: CASSYDSYNEQFF. The gene calls are TRBV6-2 or TRBV6-3 and TRBJ2-1; no reliable D call. With 2 bases removed from V and 0 bases from J, the gap between germline ends came to 2 bases. Looked up from germline, CDR1 is MNHEY and CDR2 is SVGEGT. The CDR3 totals 13 residues.

The chain employs TRBV7-3 and TRBJ2-7; 9 bases line up with TRBD1. In germline, CDR1 is SGHTA, CDR2 FQGTGA. There are 14 residues in the CDR3. The J segment lost 3 bases and the V segment lost 0 bases, leaving 0 bases of the junction unmatched. The CDR3 reads CASSLTGQGYEQYF. CDR3 in DNA: TGTGCCAGCAGCTTAACGGGACAGGGCTACGAGCAGTACTTC.

This clonotype has a handful of counts. The gene calls are TRBV4-2 and TRBJ1-5; a possible D gene is TRBD1 (5 bases). V lost 1 base and J lost 3, with 16 bases in between. The CDR3 loop spans 17 amino acids. Germline values: CDR1 LGHNA, CDR2 YNFKEQ. The CDR3 is CASSQGVGTLNNQPQHF. CDR3 sequence (DNA): TGTGCCAGCAGCCAAGGGGTCGGGACTCTCAACAATCAGCCCCAGCATTTT.

This clonotype was picked up a small number of times. The DNA for the CDR3 is TGCAGTGCTAGCCTAGAAGGGGGCCTTATTACTGAAGCTTTCTTT. It specifies CSASLEGGLITEAFF. The chain employs TRBV20-1 and TRBJ1-1, with 7 bases that match TRBD1. Per germline, CDR1 DFQATT and CDR2 SNEGSKA (reference sequence). The CDR3 is 15 residues long. Trimming removed 3 bases from V and 5 bases from J; junction bases left unmatched: 12.

This clonotype came up a few times. This chain joins TRBV15 and TRBJ2-3, with 12 positions matching TRBD2. CDR3 length equals 17 residues. Germline V gene data show CDR1 as LNHNV and CDR2 as YYDKDF (reference sequence). J was trimmed by 3 bases and V by 2 bases; bases with no gene match: 6. CDR3 protein: CATSRSRLAGVTDTQYF. CDR3 DNA: TGTGCCACCAGCAGATCCCGACTAGCGGGGGTGACAGATACGCAGTATTTT.

The chain uses TRBV3-1 and TRBJ2-7; the D gene is possibly TRBD1 (7 bases). This CDR3 is 15 amino acids long. Germline assignment: CDR1 LGHDT and CDR2 YNNKEL (reference sequence). V was pared by 1 base and J by 4 bases, with 14 bases between. CDR3 bases: TGTGCCAGCAGCCAAGCGGCAGGGGGGCTATACGAGCAGTACTTC. Translating gives CASSQAAGGLYEQYF.

This clonotype was counted a few times. The CDR3 region has the DNA TGCGCCAGCGATGCTTCAGCCGATCGCGGGGGACGTTTAGATTACGAGCAGTACTTC. This codes for CASDASADRGGRLDYEQYF. The V gene is TRBV10-2, the J gene TRBJ2-7; 7 bases fit TRBD2. Germline V gene sequence: CDR1 WSHSY, CDR2 SAAADI. The CDR3 runs to 19 residues. V lost 8 bases to trimming and J lost 4 bases; unmatched junction nucleotides: 26.

The CDR3 loop is CSATGGTTNEKLFF. The CDR3 DNA reads as TGCAGTGCAACAGGGGGGACAACTAATGAAAAACTGTTTTTT. The V and J genes are TRBV20-1 and TRBJ1-4; 8 bases align to TRBD1. Trimming at V came to 6 bases and at J to 0 bases, leaving 3 bases not matched to a gene. The CDR3 is 14 amino acids. Germline V lookup: CDR1 DFQATT, CDR2 SNEGSKA (reference sequence).

The rearrangement links TRBV10-3 to TRBJ2-2; D is perhaps TRBD2 (5 bases). With 3 bases removed from V and 7 bases from J, the gap between germline ends came to 12 bases. In germline, CDR1 is ENHRY, CDR2 SYGVKD. CDR3 size: 14 residues. The CDR3 spells CAISDPWAGGELFF. The CDR3, as DNA: TGTGCCATCAGTGATCCGTGGGCGGGCGGGGAGCTGTTTTTT.